Below are 4 T cell receptor beta chains sequenced from a single sample in a study of blood T cell repertoires in COVID-19. Profiled with immunoSEQ multiplex PCR; TCRdb holds only in-frame clones, not every one. The data show about 120,000 clones, over 80% seen once. The sequenced sample consisted of PBMCs or T cells enriched from blood (not recorded which). Receptors originate from a woman younger than 45 who had recovered from COVID-19.

Only one count was recorded for this clone. The V and J genes are TRBV18 and TRBJ2-7, with D possibly being TRBD1 (5 bases). The CDR3 covers 15 residues. The V gene lost 4 bases and the J gene lost 2 bases, with 15 bases spanning the gap. CDR1 is KGHSH and CDR2 is LQKENI in the germline V gene. CDR3 sequence (DNA): TGTGCCAGCTCACTGACAGTCCTCCGAGCCTACGAGCAGTACTTC. Encoded protein: CASSLTVLRAYEQYF.

In nucleotides, the CDR3 is TGTGCCAGCAGTTCGCTAGCGGGAGGGCCGGGCACAGATACGCAGTATTTT. Translation: CASSSLAGGPGTDTQYF. The V call is TRBV28, the J call TRBJ2-3; 12 bases match TRBD2. Germline V gives CDR1 MDHEN, CDR2 SYDVKM. Losses at the gene ends were 4 bases for V and 1 base for J; bases not matched to a gene: 6. The CDR3 totals 17 residues.

This chain uses TRBV4-3 with TRBJ1-2; possibly TRBD1 for D (6 bases). CDR1 and CDR2 from the germline V gene are LGHNA and YSLEER. V was pared by 4 bases and J by 5 bases, with 23 bases between. The CDR3 is 17 residues long. CDR3 nucleotide sequence: TGCGCCAGCAGCCGACAATTAGCCAGTCAGGGGCGGTATGGCTACACCTTC. Protein product: CASSRQLASQGRYGYTF.

This clone was recorded only once. The V and J genes are TRBV29-1 and TRBJ1-1, with 7 bases identical to TRBD1. J lost 1 base, V lost 6 bases, and 2 bases had no gene match. The CDR3 sequence is 12 residues long. CDR1 is SQVTM and CDR2 is ANQGSEA in the germline V gene. CDR3 nucleotide sequence: TGCAGCGTGACAGGGACGAACACTGAAGCTTTCTTT. It is translated as CSVTGTNTEAFF.